This T cell receptor beta chain is drawn from a study of blood T cell repertoires in COVID-19. Across the whole study: In each case, the material was cDNA or gDNA derived from T cells, B-cell-depleted T cells, or PBMCs.

From germline, CDR1 is SGHRS and CDR2 YFSETQ. The CDR3 is 14 residues long. J was trimmed by 4 bases and V by 4 bases; bases with no gene match: 2. The authors' processing: Amplification from reference gene primers served as the basis for estimated nucleated cell counts. Data came from immunoSEQ multiplex PCR; TCRdb stores just in-frame clones and leaves some out. V, J and clone size are those of that table, while D and trimming were read from the DNA. The sample has approximately 110,000 clones, approximately 90% seen once. The sequenced sample consisted of peripheral blood. The rearrangement joins TRBV5-1 to TRBJ2-3; 11 nucleotides agree with TRBD2. This sequence originates from a woman between 50 and 59 years old with acute or convalescent COVID-19. CDR3 protein: CASSLAGGSDTQYF. The CDR3 region has the DNA TGCGCCAGCAGCCTAGCGGGGGGATCAGATACGCAGTATTTT.